This TCR beta chain was recovered during a study of identical twins. Study-wide points: For out-of-frame beta sequences, excess twin sharing was weaker. Model-predicted out-of-frame TCR alpha sharing fell below observed values in monozygotic twins.

This clonotype was detected once. Its antigen is unknown. The germline gene is not matched at one end of the junction; a read error may be the cause. Germline-derived CDR1 and CDR2 are MNHEY and SVGAGI. The CDR3 totals 12 residues. MiXCR, run by TCRdb on the 5' RACE reads, gives a single entry per CDR3 protein. The sample consists of 200,000 to 250,000 distinct CDR3 sequences, 6% to 9% of them appearing once. Every one of the donors was a healthy Caucasian. The same sample was also used in a study of yellow fever vaccine responses in identical twins. That paper notes: On the reported evidence, twins' vaccine T cell responses seemed partly convergent and partly personalized.

The receptor was derived from a woman between 18 and 29 years old in good health. The specimen was memory (CD45RO+) T cells sorted from blood. The J gene is TRBJ2-2, the V gene TRBV6-5; TRBD1 or TRBD2 may be the D gene (5 bases each). CDR3 coding DNA: TGTGCCACTAAGCAGGGTCCCGGGGTGCTGTTTTTT. Translating it yields CATKQGPGVLFF.